Here is one T cell receptor (beta chain) with its context. At one end, the junction sequence differs from germline, possibly due to a read error. These data belong to a study of patients and donors after allogeneic stem cell transplantation. This CDR3 has 13 residues. Germline V gene sequence: CDR1 SGHRS, CDR2 YFSETQ. TCRdb fed the RT-PCR reads into MiXCR, producing one record per CDR3 protein. The sample includes a few hundred thousand distinct CDR3 sequences, 38% of them seen just once. The sequenced sample consisted of blood, either unsorted or a sorted T cell fraction (not recorded which). The chain is built from TRBV5-1 and TRBJ2-5, with a tentative D call TRBD1 (6 bases). The sequence came from a human donor who was either an allogeneic HSCT recipient or a stem cell or donor lymphocyte infusion donor (not recorded which). It is not recorded whose cells these are; they may come from a transplant donor. The CDR3 DNA reads TGTGCCAGCAGCTTGGGGGCTCAAGAGACCCAGTACTTC. Its translation: CASSLGAQETQYF.